This T cell receptor beta chain was observed in a study of blood T cell repertoires in COVID-19. Whole-study context: The United States, Italy and Spain supplied acute and convalescent COVID-19 samples. T cells, B-cell-depleted T cells, or PBMCs supplied cDNA or gDNA.

In its sample, this clone was seen once. Germline CDR1 MRHNA, CDR2 SNTAGT. The CDR3 runs to 16 residues. Trimming took off 7 bases at V and 4 bases at J, with 22 bases between the two ends. In the original analysis: Reference gene primer amplification in the assay estimated nucleated cell counts. The protocol was immunoSEQ multiplex PCR, while the TCRdb copy is restricted to in-frame clones and leaves out a portion. V and J calls and clone size are as listed in that table; D and trimming were resolved from the DNA. The profile shows 45,000 to 65,000 clones, about nine tenths of them singletons. The rearrangement joins TRBV6-4 to TRBJ1-2, with a tentative D call TRBD1 (6 bases). The sample consisted of peripheral blood. The clonotype originates from a human donor with acute or convalescent COVID-19. The donor label of this sample is uncertain. The CDR3 is CASTQNSGTLSYGYTF. CDR3 DNA sequence: TGTGCCAGCACACAAAACTCCGGGACACTTAGCTATGGCTACACCTTC.